Listed here are 32 T cell receptor beta chains from one sample, sequenced in a study of blood T cell repertoires in COVID-19. TCRdb keeps only in-frame clones here, not all; method: immunoSEQ multiplex PCR. The sample holds 150,000 to 200,000 clones; about nine tenths are singletons and the top ten take around 0.77%. Sequencing was performed on PBMCs or T cells enriched from blood (not recorded which). Every receptor here comes from a woman aged 18-29 years who had recovered from COVID-19.

V and J are TRBV28 and TRBJ2-7; TRBD1 might be the D (5 bases). The CDR3 spans 14 residues. Between the trimmed V and J ends, which lost 5 bases and 4 bases, there was a span of 15 bases. The germline V gene has CDR1 MDHEN and CDR2 SYDVKM. The CDR3 bases are TGTGCCAGCAGTCCGAGGATCAGGGATTACGAGCAGTACTTC. It is translated as CASSPRIRDYEQYF.

The chain joins TRBV5-6 to TRBJ1-3, with D unresolved. This CDR3 is 15 amino acids long. V lost 1 base and J 0 bases, leaving 8 bases between the germline ends. Germline V gene sequence: CDR1 SGHDT, CDR2 YYEEEE. CDR3 sequence reads: CASSLLANSGNTIYF. In DNA, the CDR3 is TGTGCCAGCAGCTTGTTAGCCAACTCTGGAAACACCATATATTTT.

This chain uses TRBV7-3 with TRBJ2-1; maybe TRBD2 (6 bases). This CDR3 contains 13 residues. The V gene's germline CDR1 is SGHTA and CDR2 FQGTGA. Deletions cut 6 bases from V and 6 bases from J, with 12 bases between. The CDR3 spells CASRSGTFNEQFF. Written as DNA, the CDR3 is TGTGCCAGCAGGTCCGGGACTTTCAATGAGCAGTTCTTC.

The genes are TRBV27 and TRBJ2-2, with TRBD2 identical over 8 bases. The CDR3 is 17 amino acids. The germline V gene encodes CDR1 MNHEY and CDR2 SMNVEV (reference sequence). V shed 0 bases and J 1 base; nucleotides not matched to a gene: 4. CDR3 region: CASSLSPLAGNTGELFF. Here the CDR3 DNA reads TGTGCCAGCAGTTTATCCCCCCTAGCGGGGAACACCGGGGAGCTGTTTTTT.

The chain combines TRBV28 with TRBJ2-7, with 8 bases lining up with TRBD2. CDR1 is MDHEN, CDR2 SYDVKM, per germline. The CDR3 totals 16 residues. V shed 5 bases and J 4 bases; nucleotides not matched to a gene: 13. In nucleotides, the CDR3 is TGTGCCAGCAGTAGGGCGGGAGGATCGGGTGTTTACGAGCAGTACTTC. This gives the protein CASSRAGGSGVYEQYF.

V gene TRBV30 combines with J gene TRBJ1-6; 7 nucleotides line up with TRBD1. V trimming: 2 bases; J trimming: 5 bases; junction bases outside the gene matches: 12. Germline V CDR1 and CDR2: GTSNPN, SVGIG (reference sequence). This CDR3 has 17 residues. The CDR3 DNA reads TGTGCCTGGAGTCCTATCCAACCCGGGACAGATAATTCACCCCTCCACTTT. It translates to CAWSPIQPGTDNSPLHF.

V gene TRBV6-5 combines with J gene TRBJ2-1, with unresolved D. Germline CDR1 reads MNHEY; CDR2 reads SVGAGI. V was cut by 6 bases and J by 6 bases, with 12 bases left in between. CDR3 size: 13 residues. CDR3 amino acids: CASSPPPSNEQFF. CDR3 nucleotides: TGTGCCAGCAGCCCCCCGCCGAGCAATGAGCAGTTCTTC.

The rearrangement uses TRBV7-9 and TRBJ2-1; 13 bases are shared with TRBD2. J was trimmed by 10 bases and V by 8 bases; bases with no gene match: 14. Germline V gives CDR1 SEHNR, CDR2 FQNEAQ (reference sequence). The CDR3 extends over 16 amino acids. The CDR3 DNA follows: TGTGCCAGCGGGGAAGGACTAGCGGGAGCTTCGGGGGAGCAGTTCTTC. This gives the protein CASGEGLAGASGEQFF. Drawing the rest from reference TRBV7-9 and TRBJ2-1, the complete variable domain is DTGVSQNPRHKITKRGQNVTFRCDPISEHNRLYWYRQTLGQGPEFLTYFQNEAQLEKSRLLSDRFSAERPKGSFSTLEIQRTEQGDSAMYLCASGEGLAGASGEQFFGPGTRLTVL.

The V gene is TRBV30, the J gene TRBJ2-2; no clear D gene. This CDR3 is built from 12 residues. Looked up from germline, CDR1 is GTSNPN and CDR2 is SVGIG (reference sequence). Trimming removed 2 bases from V and 5 bases from J, with 6 bases in between. The CDR3 DNA follows: TGTGCCTGGAGTACCGGGACCGGGGAGCTGTTTTTT. It yields the protein CAWSTGTGELFF.

The rearrangement joins TRBV24-1 to TRBJ1-1; a weak D match, TRBD1 (5 bases). The length of the CDR3 is 11 residues. V shed 7 bases and J shed 7 bases, with 9 bases lying between them. Germline CDR1 KGHDR, CDR2 SFDVKD. CDR3 bases: TGTGCCACCAGACAGGAGGGTGAAGCTTTCTTT. It yields the protein CATRQEGEAFF.

This rearrangement joins TRBV6-5 to TRBJ2-7; TRBD2 aligns across 8 bases. The germline CDR1 and CDR2 sequences are MNHEY and SVGAGI. V lost 7 bases and J lost 0; bases outside the gene matches: 5. This CDR3 comprises 14 residues. CDR3 loop: CASTPRGGSYEQYF. The DNA of the CDR3 is TGTGCCAGCACCCCCCGGGGGGGCTCCTACGAGCAGTACTTC.

The rearrangement uses TRBV23-1 and TRBJ2-1, with a weak D call TRBD1 (6 bases). TRBV23-1 is identified as an open reading frame with a role that is uncertain. CDR3 size: 18 residues. Trimming stripped 4 bases from V and 6 bases from J, with 25 bases between. The CDR3 DNA reads TGCGCCAGCAGTCTCAGGACAGCCGGTAGCCTTAAACCCAATGAGCAGTTCTTC. Its translation: CASSLRTAGSLKPNEQFF.

This chain links TRBV19 with TRBJ2-2; the D gene is possibly TRBD2 (5 bases). This CDR3 is 14 amino acids long. Deletions cut 8 bases from V and 1 base from J, with 11 bases between. The germline CDR1 and CDR2 sequences are LNHDA and SQIVND (reference sequence). DNA for the CDR3: TGTGCCAGTCGGACTGTAATGAACACCGGGGAGCTGTTTTTT. It translates to CASRTVMNTGELFF.

The chain joins TRBV5-1 to TRBJ2-6, with TRBD2 as a possible D gene (6 bases). The CDR3 runs 16 residues. V gave up 3 bases and J gave up 0 bases, with 10 bases separating them. Germline CDR1 reads SGHRS; CDR2 reads YFSETQ. CDR3 in amino acids: CASSSMEGSGANVLTF. The CDR3 nucleotides read TGCGCCAGCAGCTCTATGGAGGGCTCTGGGGCCAACGTCCTGACTTTC.

The chain carries TRBV7-2 and TRBJ1-1; the D gene is possibly TRBD1 (5 bases). CDR1 SGHTA and CDR2 FQGNSA come from the germline V gene. V dropped 0 bases and J dropped 7 bases, with 9 bases sitting between them. The CDR3 loop spans 13 amino acids. The DNA for the CDR3 is TGTGCCAGCAGCTTAGCGAGCCAGGGTGAAGCTTTCTTT. This sequence encodes CASSLASQGEAFF. Full variable domain (missing parts from reference TRBV7-2 and TRBJ1-1): GAGVSQSPSNKVTEKGKDVELRCDPISGHTALYWYRQSLGQGLEFLIYFQGNSAPDKSGLPSDRFSAERTGGSVSTLTIQRTQQEDSAVYLCASSLASQGEAFFGQGTRLTVV.

The chain combines TRBV27 with TRBJ2-5; 9 bases fit TRBD1. This CDR3 contains 16 residues. V shed 5 bases, J shed 7 bases, and the junction held 14 bases outside the gene matches. Germline CDR1 MNHEY, CDR2 SMNVEV (reference sequence). CDR3 protein: CASSLALDRGIGTQYF. The CDR3 DNA sequence: TGTGCCAGCAGTCTGGCTCTGGACAGGGGAATCGGGACCCAGTACTTC.

The chain recombines TRBV6-5 with TRBJ1-1; possible D gene TRBD1, 6 bases. V lost 6 bases and J 4 bases, leaving 9 bases between the germline ends. Germline values: CDR1 MNHEY, CDR2 SVGAGI. CDR3 length: 12 amino acids. In DNA form, the CDR3 reads TGTGCCAGCAGAGCCAGGGGCACTGAAGCTTTCTTT. Amino acid sequence: CASRARGTEAFF.

The V call is TRBV5-4, the J call TRBJ1-2; no reliable D call. The germline gives CDR1 SGHNT, CDR2 YYREEE (reference sequence). CDR3 size: 13 residues. The V and J ends lost 2 bases and 2 bases respectively, with 7 bases between them. CDR3 nucleotides: TGTGCCAGCAGCTTCGGTTTAAACTATGGCTACACCTTC. Its protein product is CASSFGLNYGYTF.

This rearrangement joins TRBV27 to TRBJ2-7; 10 bases map to TRBD2. The V and J ends lost 2 bases and 2 bases, in that order; junction bases with no gene match: 9. The CDR3 loop spans 17 amino acids. The germline V gene has CDR1 MNHEY and CDR2 SMNVEV (reference sequence). The CDR3 protein is CASSLRLAGVHAYEQYF. CDR3 in DNA: TGTGCCAGCAGTTTAAGGCTAGCGGGAGTACACGCCTACGAGCAGTACTTC.

This clone has a single count. The genes are TRBV9 and TRBJ1-1, with D possibly TRBD1 on 5 matching bases. V was pared by 0 bases and J by 9 bases, with 12 bases between. CDR1 is SGDLS and CDR2 is YYNGEE in the germline V gene. The CDR3 sequence is 13 residues long. The CDR3 region has the DNA TGTGCCAGCAGCGTAGAAGGGCAGGGTAAAGCTTTCTTT. Translation gives CASSVEGQGKAFF.

The chain combines TRBV7-9 with TRBJ2-3, with 8 bases that match TRBD2. Germline values: CDR1 SEHNR, CDR2 FQNEAQ (reference sequence). V lost 1 base to trimming and J lost 4 bases; unmatched junction nucleotides: 4. CDR3 length: 15 residues. CDR3 residues: CASSLVAGRADTQYF. The CDR3 DNA follows: TGTGCCAGCAGCTTAGTAGCGGGGAGGGCAGATACGCAGTATTTT.

The rearrangement links TRBV5-1 to TRBJ1-6; D might be TRBD1 (6 bases). Trimming removed 2 bases from V and 5 bases from J, with 11 bases in between. The CDR3 runs to 15 residues. Per germline, CDR1 SGHRS and CDR2 YFSETQ. CDR3 protein: CASSLAGDNNSPLHF. The DNA for the CDR3 is TGCGCCAGCAGCTTAGCAGGGGATAATAATTCACCCCTCCACTTT.

This clone was seen only once. CDR3 residues: CASSESIPGTGELFF. The CDR3 nucleotides are TGTGCCAGCAGTGAATCCATACCGGGGACCGGGGAGCTGTTTTTT. The J gene is TRBJ2-2, the V gene TRBV25-1, with D possibly TRBD2 on 5 matching bases. Germline CDR1 is MGHDK and CDR2 is SYGVNS. The CDR3 covers 15 residues. V was cut by 1 base and J by 5 bases, with 11 bases left in between. Using reference TRBV25-1 and TRBJ2-2 for the parts outside the CDR3, the full variable domain is EADIYQTPRYLVIGTGKKITLECSQTMGHDKMYWYQQDPGMELHLIHYSYGVNSTEKGDLSSESTVSRIRTEHFPLTLESARPSHTSQYLCASSESIPGTGELFFGEGSRLTVL.

The chain uses TRBV19 and TRBJ2-3, with TRBD2 matching over 9 bases. CDR1 is LNHDA and CDR2 is SQIVND in the germline V gene (reference sequence). This CDR3 has 15 amino acids. J gave up 1 base and V 3 bases, and 2 bases lay outside the gene matches. In nucleotides, the CDR3 is TGTGCCAGTAGTATTCGACTAGCGGGCACAGATACGCAGTATTTT. Protein sequence: CASSIRLAGTDTQYF. Variable domain in full (rest from reference TRBV19 and TRBJ2-3): DGGITQSPKYLFRKEGQNVTLSCEQNLNHDAMYWYRQDPGQGLRLIYYSQIVNDFQKGDIAEGYSVSREKKESFPLTVTSAQKNPTAFYLCASSIRLAGTDTQYFGPGTRLTVL.

The chain is built from TRBV7-2 and TRBJ1-4, with TRBD1 matching over 9 bases. CDR3 length: 14 amino acids. In germline, CDR1 is SGHTA, CDR2 FQGNSA. After removal of 5 bases from V and 10 bases from J, the junction contained 8 bases not matched to a gene. The CDR3 nucleotides read TGTGCCAGCAGCCCTCGACAGGGGGGAATAAAACTGTTTTTT. Residues: CASSPRQGGIKLFF.

This clone was picked up one time. The chain's CDR3 is CASSRDRFYEQYF. In DNA, the CDR3 is TGTGCCAGCAGTCGAGACAGGTTTTACGAGCAGTACTTC. J is TRBJ2-7 and V is TRBV2, with D possibly TRBD1 on 6 matching bases. Trimming removed 5 bases at V and 4 bases at J, with 12 bases between. Germline V lookup: CDR1 SNHLY, CDR2 FYNNEI. The CDR3 extends over 13 amino acids.

The rearrangement uses TRBV19 and TRBJ1-2, with 8 positions matching TRBD1. V shed 4 bases and J 4 bases; nucleotides not matched to a gene: 8. CDR3 length: 15 amino acids. CDR1 is LNHDA and CDR2 is SQIVND in the germline V gene (reference sequence). For the CDR3, the DNA is TGTGCCAGTAGTACTTGGACAGGGAACACCTATGGCTACACCTTC. Amino acids: CASSTWTGNTYGYTF.

The CDR3 sequence: CASSWGVHEQFF. CDR3 DNA: TGTGCCAGCAGCTGGGGGGTTCATGAGCAGTTCTTC. This sequence joins TRBV11-3 and TRBJ2-1, with D possibly matching TRBD2 (6 bases). Trimming removed 4 bases at V and 8 bases at J, with 9 bases between. The CDR3 sequence is 12 residues long. The germline gives CDR1 SGHNT, CDR2 YENEEA.

The V gene is TRBV10-3, the J gene TRBJ2-3; 8 nucleotides agree with TRBD2. The CDR3 runs to 16 residues. Germline V gene lookup returns CDR1 ENHRY and CDR2 SYGVKD. V was pared by 1 base and J by 0 bases, with 3 bases of the junction left unmatched. The CDR3 DNA is TGTGCCATCAGTGAGTTAAGCGGGAGAAGCACAGATACGCAGTATTTT. The encoded protein is CAISELSGRSTDTQYF.

This chain joins TRBV6-1 and TRBJ2-5, with 9 bases identical to TRBD2. The CDR3 is 15 amino acids. The V segment lost 3 bases and the J segment 4 bases; nucleotides outside the gene matches: 6. CDR1 and CDR2 from the germline V gene are MNHNS and SASEGT. CDR3 residues: CASSEGAGGAETQYF. CDR3 DNA: TGTGCCAGCAGTGAGGGAGCGGGGGGTGCAGAGACCCAGTACTTC.

This sequence joins TRBV5-4 and TRBJ2-3; 9 bases agree with TRBD1. Germline-derived CDR1 and CDR2 are SGHNT and YYREEE (reference sequence). V shed 4 bases and J 4 bases; nucleotides not matched to a gene: 4. The CDR3 totals 14 residues. In DNA form, the CDR3 reads TGTGCCAGCAGCCGACAGGGGGAATCAGATACGCAGTATTTT. It codes for CASSRQGESDTQYF.

The chain is built from TRBV28 and TRBJ1-6, with TRBD1 matching 7 bases. Germline V gene sequence: CDR1 MDHEN, CDR2 SYDVKM. J was trimmed by 9 bases and V by 10 bases; bases with no gene match: 15. The length of the CDR3 is 15 residues. CDR3 sequence (DNA): TGTGCCAACAAAGTTCAATCGAGGGGGCCTTCACCCCTCCACTTT. It encodes CANKVQSRGPSPLHF. The full variable domain, with the rest looked up from reference TRBV28 and TRBJ1-6, is DVKVTQSSRYLVKRTGEKVFLECVQDMDHENMFWYRQDPGLGLRLIYFSYDVKMKEKGDIPEGYSVSREKKERFSLILESASTNQTSMYLCANKVQSRGPSPLHFGNGTRLTVT.